The T cell receptor (beta chain) under discussion was sequenced for a study of Ad26.COV2.S vaccination and SARS-CoV-2 variants. Treatment: around 19 received Ad26.COV2.S at low or high dose, single or two shots; about 5 received placebo; per-sample allocation not given. It was on day 63 after the first vaccine or placebo injection that samples were taken. CDR3 length: 13 residues. Trimming left V 2 bases short and J 7 bases short, with 6 bases between. Germline V gene lookup returns CDR1 SGHTA and CDR2 FQGTGA. Assay: immunoSEQ multiplex PCR; the TCRdb copy retains only in-frame clones and omits some. The sample includes a few hundred thousand clones, over 75% of them seen just once.

The sequence derives from a person between 18 and 60 years old who received the Ad26.COV2.S COVID-19 vaccine or a placebo. This specimen consisted of peripheral blood, obtained in a trial of Ad26.COV2.S vaccine versus placebo. This sequence joins TRBV7-3 and TRBJ1-6; D gene uncertain. The CDR3 sequence is CASSLGGNSPLHF. DNA of the CDR3: TGTGCCAGCAGCTTAGGTGGGAATTCACCCCTCCACTTT.